What follows is one TCR beta chain and its context. Its target is not known. V was pared by 4 bases and J by 5 bases, with 9 bases of the junction left unmatched. The length of the CDR3 is 17 residues. Germline V CDR1 and CDR2: KGHDR, SFDVKD. Treatment denoted: roughly nine-day PBMC culture with coronavirus spike peptide pools or control peptides (ViraFEST assay). The Oncomine TCR Beta short-read assay was what sequenced the DNA obtained from cultured CD4+ T cells. TCRdb reprocessed the PCR reads with MiXCR, giving one entry per CDR3 protein. Of fewer than 15,000 distinct CDR3 sequences detected, 30% to 40% appear once; the ten largest clones hold around a third. This entry belongs to a study of vaccination and CD4 T cells after COVID-19. Notes on the study in general: Spike mono-reactivity marked 304 of 307 vaccine-specific clones in convalescent patients. Median SARS-CoV-2-reactive clonotypes rose from 21 to 38, not significantly. Within the convalescent patients, a median about 89% of the SARS-CoV-2-reactive clones were ones that appeared only post-vaccination.

The sequence derives from a human donor who received a COVID-19 vaccine. The V and J genes are TRBV24-1 and TRBJ2-1, with 11 bases lining up with TRBD2. This sample comprised CD4+ T cells from blood, cultured in vitro, obtained before SARS-CoV-2 vaccination. The CDR3 sequence: CATSDWTGTSGHNEQFF. The CDR3, as DNA: TGTGCCACCAGTGACTGGACCGGGACTAGCGGACACAATGAGCAGTTCTTC.